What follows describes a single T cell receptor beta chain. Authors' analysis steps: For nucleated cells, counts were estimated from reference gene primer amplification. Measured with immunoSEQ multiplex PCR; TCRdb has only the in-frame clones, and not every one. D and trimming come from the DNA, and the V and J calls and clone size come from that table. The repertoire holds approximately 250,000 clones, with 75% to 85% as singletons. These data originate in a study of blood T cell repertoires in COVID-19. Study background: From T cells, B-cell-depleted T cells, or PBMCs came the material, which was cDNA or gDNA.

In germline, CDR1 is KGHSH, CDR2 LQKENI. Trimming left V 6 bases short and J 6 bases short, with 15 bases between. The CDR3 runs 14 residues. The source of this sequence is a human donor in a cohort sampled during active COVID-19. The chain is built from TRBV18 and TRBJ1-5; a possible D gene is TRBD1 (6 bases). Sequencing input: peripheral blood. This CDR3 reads CASSPTAGVQPQHF. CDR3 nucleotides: TGTGCCAGCTCCCCCACAGCAGGGGTTCAGCCCCAGCATTTT.